The 4 T cell receptor beta chains in this list originate from one sample, sequenced in a study of blood T cell repertoires in COVID-19. Generated by immunoSEQ multiplex PCR, the TCRdb table keeps only in-frame clones and is missing some. In the table there are under 200,000 clones, less than 90% of which are singletons. The specimen sequenced was peripheral blood. Receptor source: a woman between 70 and 85 years old with COVID-19, enrolled during active disease.

The V and J genes are TRBV27 and TRBJ1-1; a weak D match, TRBD1 (5 bases). Trimming took off 7 bases at V and 6 bases at J, with 18 bases between the two ends. The CDR3 runs 14 residues. Germline V gene sequence: CDR1 MNHEY, CDR2 SMNVEV (reference sequence). CDR3 sequence: CASTSGGRVAEAFF. CDR3 in DNA: TGTGCCAGCACCTCCGGGGGTAGGGTAGCTGAAGCTTTCTTT.

This rearrangement joins TRBV10-3 to TRBJ1-6, with TRBD1 as a possible D gene (5 bases). This CDR3 has 12 amino acids. V lost 2 bases, J lost 14 bases, and 10 bases lay in between. Germline CDR1 is ENHRY and CDR2 is SYGVKD. The CDR3 bases are TGTGCCATCAGTGAGAGGGGATTGGCCCTCCACTTT. It encodes CAISERGLALHF.

This chain uses TRBV18 with TRBJ1-6; TRBD1 might be the D (5 bases). This CDR3 region has 13 residues. V lost 9 bases to trimming and J lost 7 bases, with 13 bases between them. The germline V gene encodes CDR1 KGHSH and CDR2 LQKENI. The CDR3 reads CASHRQENSPLHF. DNA of the CDR3: TGTGCCAGTCACAGGCAGGAGAATTCACCCCTCCACTTT. Full variable domain (remainder filled in from reference TRBV18 and TRBJ1-6): NAGVMQNPRHLVRRRGQEARLRCSPMKGHSHVYWYRQLPEEGLKFMVYLQKENIIDESGMPKERFSAEFPKEGPSILRIQQVVRGDSAAYFCASHRQENSPLHFGNGTRLTVT.

J is TRBJ2-2 and V is TRBV15; no reliable D call. The CDR3 is 15 amino acids. The germline CDR1 and CDR2 sequences are LNHNV and YYDKDF (reference sequence). V gave up 0 bases and J gave up 3 bases, with 8 bases separating them. The CDR3 bases are TGTGCCACCAGCAGAGATCTGAGGCACACCGGGGAGCTGTTTTTT. It codes for CATSRDLRHTGELFF.